This T cell receptor beta chain was recorded in a study of blood T cells in healthy people across ages. Points from the study as a whole: Diversity was higher, and naive CD4+ cells more numerous, in long-lived donors than in aged donors. Strong correlation existed between TCR beta diversity and naive T cell percentage.

Germline V lookup: CDR1 MNHEY, CDR2 SVGAGI. This CDR3 is built from 15 residues. V gave up 0 bases and J gave up 7 bases, with 15 bases separating them. Primers used in a second PCR of about 6 to 11 cycles were a sample-barcoded 5' primer and a J-beta primer mix. Each sample provided no less than 2.5 million CDR3-containing paired-end reads. TCRdb re-analysed the 5' RACE reads in MiXCR, keeping a single row per CDR3 protein. The table lists over a million distinct CDR3 sequences, under 30% of them singletons, with 0.75% in the top ten. This clonotype was recorded a few times. What it binds is unknown. The same specimen was also included in a second study, on T cells of mothers and their children. That paper notes: The output of TCR recombination is shaped by thymic selection similarly in related and unrelated pairs.

The receptor comes from a girl between 2 and 10 years old in good health. The chain is built from TRBV6-5 and TRBJ1-2; D ambiguous. Material: blood. CDR3 sequence reads: CASSYSNEGPIGYTF. In nucleotides, the CDR3 is TGTGCCAGCAGTTACTCGAATGAGGGCCCCATTGGCTACACCTTC.